This T cell receptor beta chain was captured in a study of neurological immune-mediated disorders. Study results and limitations: CDR3 amino acid sequences found in expanded clones were never shared across subjects, suggesting private repertoires in all groups.

V was clipped by 5 bases and J by 0 bases, with 17 bases between them. Germline V gives CDR1 SGHTA, CDR2 FQGNSA. The CDR3 is 17 amino acids. The method for making cDNA was 5'RACE, and it used 10-nucleotide random UMIs. Each CDR3 protein gets one entry after TCRdb re-called the 5' RACE reads with MiXCR. The sample has 69,000 or so distinct CDR3 sequences; roughly 4.9% are singletons. This clonotype was recorded many times. The antigen remains unidentified. The unsorted libraries were produced from 2 million PBMCs held at -80 C. The source is a woman between 70 and 85 years old with multiple sclerosis. The gene calls are TRBV7-2 and TRBJ1-5; a possible D gene is TRBD1 (5 bases). The sequencing sample was made of PBMCs. The CDR3 region has the DNA TGTGCCAGCAGCCCAAGGGGAGGGGCCTTTAGCAATCAGCCCCAGCATTTT. Amino acids: CASSPRGGAFSNQPQHF.